Below, 18 T cell receptor beta chains from the same sample are listed, as sequenced in a study of T cells in Graves' hyperthyroidism and ophthalmopathy. Amplification targeted TCR beta CDR3 regions from RNA transcripts. Researchers ran a first-round RT-PCR on the TCR CDR3 using the HTBI primer set. TCRdb re-derived calls from the multiplex PCR reads in MiXCR, one entry per CDR3 protein. This table has some 570,000 distinct CDR3 sequences, around 14% appearing once. The sample taken for sequencing was blood. Receptors originate from a woman between 18 and 29 years old with Graves' ophthalmopathy.

At least ten counts were recorded for this clonotype. The CDR3 loop is CASSLATGGEGGELFF. The CDR3 DNA follows: TGTGCCAGCAGTTTGGCTACAGGGGGCGAGGGCGGGGAGCTGTTTTTT. J is TRBJ2-2 and V is TRBV27; 9 nucleotides line up with TRBD1. Trimming took 3 bases from V and 7 from J; bases not matched to a gene: 9. From germline, CDR1 is MNHEY and CDR2 SMNVEV (reference sequence). The CDR3 contains 16 residues.

This clonotype was counted ten times or more. The V and J genes are TRBV3-1 and TRBJ2-1, with D perhaps matching TRBD2 (6 bases). The germline gives CDR1 LGHDT, CDR2 YNNKEL (reference sequence). The CDR3 length is 15 residues. V was cut by 4 bases and J by 5 bases, with 15 bases left in between. The CDR3: CASSPRSGVHNEQFF. The CDR3 coding sequence is TGTGCCAGCAGCCCAAGATCGGGGGTCCACAATGAGCAGTTCTTC.

This clonotype appeared many times. V and J are TRBV10-3 and TRBJ2-1, with 10 bases that match TRBD1. Germline V CDR1 and CDR2: ENHRY, SYGVKD. J gave up 5 bases and V 6 bases, and 16 bases lay outside the gene matches. The CDR3 has 18 amino acids. The CDR3 nucleotides are TGTGCCATCAGAGGACGAAGTGGGGGACAGGGGCATCACAATGAGCAGTTCTTC. This translates into CAIRGRSGGQGHHNEQFF.

Regarding this clonotype: The junction differs from germline at one of its ends, possibly a read error. This chain connects TRBV12-3 or TRBV12-4 to TRBJ2-7; D could derive from TRBD1 or TRBD2 (6 bases each). This CDR3 comprises 15 residues. This CDR3 is CATSDPGAGEYEQYF. CDR3 nucleotides: TGTGCCACCAGTGACCCGGGGGCAGGGGAATACGAGCAGTACTTC.

This clonotype was seen many times. The V call is TRBV11-2, the J call TRBJ2-1, with D possibly being TRBD2 (6 bases). Germline V gene data show CDR1 as SGHAT and CDR2 as FQNNGV. The CDR3 contains 14 residues. The V gene lost 3 bases and the J gene lost 9 bases, with 15 bases spanning the gap. CDR3 loop: CASSLEGRRLEQFF. The CDR3 DNA reads as TGTGCCAGCAGCTTGGAGGGGCGGCGGCTTGAGCAGTTCTTC. The variable domain in full, completed from reference TRBV11-2 and TRBJ2-1, reads EAGVAQSPRYKIIEKRQSVAFWCNPISGHATLYWYQQILGQGPKLLIQFQNNGVVDDSQLPKDRFSAERLKGVDSTLKIQPAKLEDSAVYLCASSLEGRRLEQFFGPGTRLTVL.

This clonotype has a handful of counts. The chain uses TRBV6-1 and TRBJ1-5; 8 bases are shared with TRBD1. V trimming: 7 bases; J trimming: 7 bases; junction bases outside the gene matches: 6. The germline V gene encodes CDR1 MNHNS and CDR2 SASEGT. The CDR3 totals 13 residues. The CDR3 nucleotides are TGTGCCAGCACGGACAGGGAAGAGCAGCCCCAGCATTTT. Residues: CASTDREEQPQHF.

This clonotype was detected many times. The rearrangement joins TRBV20-1 to TRBJ2-1; a weak D match, TRBD2 (5 bases). This CDR3 spans 15 amino acids. Germline CDR1 reads DFQATT; CDR2 reads SNEGSKA (reference sequence). V lost 0 bases and J 9 bases, leaving 18 bases between the germline ends. The CDR3 DNA reads as TGCAGTGCTAGAGATCAGGACTCCGTGGGAGTTGAGCAGTTCTTC. Protein: CSARDQDSVGVEQFF.

This clonotype was seen a handful of times. The V call is TRBV9, the J call TRBJ2-7; TRBD1 agrees at 7 bases. J gave up 4 bases and V 3 bases, and 28 bases lay outside the gene matches. The length of the CDR3 is 21 residues. Germline CDR1 SGDLS, CDR2 YYNGEE. The CDR3 loop is CASSANRTGAHSRPSSYEQYF. CDR3 DNA sequence: TGTGCCAGCAGCGCAAACCGCACAGGGGCTCACTCCAGACCGAGCAGTTACGAGCAGTACTTC.

This clonotype was recorded at least ten times. The chain employs TRBV24-1 and TRBJ1-1; no clear D gene. The V and J ends lost 4 bases and 2 bases respectively, with 7 bases between them. CDR1 KGHDR and CDR2 SFDVKD come from the germline V gene. This CDR3 is 13 amino acids long. CDR3 sequence: CATSDPSNTEAFF. CDR3 sequence (DNA): TGTGCCACCAGTGACCCCTCCAACACTGAAGCTTTCTTT.

This clonotype has at least ten counts. The J gene is TRBJ1-5, the V gene TRBV20-1; no clear D. This CDR3 is 14 amino acids long. Trimming stripped 2 bases from V and 0 bases from J, with 8 bases between. Per the germline V gene, CDR1 is DFQATT and CDR2 is SNEGSKA (reference sequence). CDR3 sequence reads: CSARTVISNQPQHF. CDR3 sequence (DNA): TGCAGTGCTAGAACTGTGATTAGCAATCAGCCCCAGCATTTT.

This clonotype was seen many times. The rearrangement links TRBV7-9 to TRBJ2-7, with 7 bases fitting TRBD1. The trim removed 1 base at V and 2 bases at J, leaving 11 bases unmatched. The CDR3 contains 17 residues. CDR1 and CDR2 from the germline V gene are SEHNR and FQNEAQ (reference sequence). The CDR3: CASSLEGAGQVPYEQYF. For the CDR3, the DNA is TGTGCCAGCAGCTTAGAAGGGGCTGGACAGGTCCCCTACGAGCAGTACTTC.

This clonotype was detected ten times or more. V usage is TRBV28 and J usage is TRBJ2-7; the D call may be TRBD1 or TRBD2 (6 bases each). CDR1 is MDHEN, CDR2 SYDVKM, per germline. The germline V and J ends were trimmed by 3 bases and 7 bases, with 13 bases remaining between them. The CDR3 totals 13 residues. This CDR3 reads CASSFPGEEEQYF. The CDR3 nucleotides are TGTGCCAGCAGTTTCCCAGGGGAGGAAGAGCAGTACTTC.

The rearrangement joins TRBV30 to TRBJ1-1, with D tentatively TRBD1 (5 bases). V shed 4 bases and J shed 4 bases, with 25 bases lying between them. CDR1 is GTSNPN, CDR2 SVGIG, per germline (reference sequence). The CDR3 totals 17 residues. CDR3 region: CAWTEYRWETGGTEAFF. The CDR3 nucleotides are TGTGCCTGGACAGAATACAGGTGGGAAACCGGAGGCACTGAAGCTTTCTTT.

This clonotype was seen a handful of times. This chain links TRBV6-1 with TRBJ1-2; 7 positions agree with TRBD1. With V trimmed by 5 bases and J by 4 bases, 4 bases remained unmatched. This CDR3 is 13 amino acids long. Germline CDR1 MNHNS, CDR2 SASEGT. In nucleotides, the CDR3 is TGTGCCAGCAGTCGGACAGGTAGCTATGGCTACACCTTC. Its translation is CASSRTGSYGYTF.

Only a few counts were recorded for this clonotype. The chain recombines TRBV9 with TRBJ2-7, with 7 bases matching TRBD1. CDR3 length: 15 amino acids. V was pared by 2 bases and J by 6 bases, with 11 bases of the junction left unmatched. CDR1 and CDR2 (germline): SGDLS, YYNGEE. The CDR3 is CASSVAGTEGSEQYF. The DNA for the CDR3 is TGTGCCAGCAGCGTTGCCGGGACAGAGGGCTCCGAGCAGTACTTC. Complete variable domain (other parts from reference TRBV9 and TRBJ2-7): DSGVTQTPKHLITATGQRVTLRCSPRSGDLSVYWYQQSLDQGLQFLIQYYNGEERAKGNILERFSAQQFPDLHSELNLSSLELGDSALYFCASSVAGTEGSEQYFGPGTRLTVT.

The chain couples TRBV25-1 to TRBJ2-6, with D perhaps TRBD1 (6 bases). Trimming removed 9 bases at V and 2 bases at J, with 14 bases between. This CDR3 spans 15 amino acids. From germline, CDR1 is MGHDK and CDR2 SYGVNS. CDR3 loop: CASSRTEPGANVLTF. The CDR3 DNA follows: TGTGCCAGTTCCCGGACAGAGCCTGGGGCCAACGTCCTGACTTTC.

This clonotype was recorded many times. The chain couples TRBV11-1 to TRBJ2-7; TRBD1 is a possible D gene (5 bases). The germline V gene has CDR1 SGHAT and CDR2 FQDESV (reference sequence). The CDR3 runs 15 residues. With 0 bases removed from V and 0 bases from J, the gap between germline ends came to 9 bases. This CDR3 is CASSLARTRSYEQYF. The CDR3 DNA reads TGTGCCAGCAGCTTAGCCAGGACACGCTCCTACGAGCAGTACTTC.

The V gene is TRBV24-1, the J gene TRBJ1-2; a weak D match, TRBD1 (6 bases). The germline V and J ends were trimmed by 5 bases and 1 base, with 16 bases remaining between them. This CDR3 contains 16 residues. The germline V gene has CDR1 KGHDR and CDR2 SFDVKD. The CDR3 sequence is CATSGPSEQGNYGYTF. CDR3 DNA: TGTGCCACCAGTGGACCCAGCGAACAGGGTAACTATGGCTACACCTTC.